The source of this TCR beta chain is a study of T cell clonality in common variable immunodeficiency. Study-wide findings and caveats: T cell subpopulation sequencing would be needed to explain CVID clonality.

This clone was observed many times. Antigen unknown. Read sequence stops 3 residues before the CDR3 end, and the germline J gene provides the missing end. Only in-frame clones appear in the TCRdb table, and some are missing; sequencing was by immunoSEQ multiplex PCR. The specimen has tens of thousands of clones, none found just once. Caucasian heritage predominated among both patients and controls. CDR1 and CDR2 from the germline V gene are SGHVS and FQNEAQ. This CDR3 spans 15 amino acids. Germline trimming cut 3 bases from V and 5 bases from J; bases unmatched to any gene: 5. The sequence derives from a person between 18 and 70 years old in good health. The sample taken for sequencing was peripheral blood mononuclear cells. The chain links TRBV7-8 to TRBJ2-2, with 8 bases aligning to TRBD2. The CDR3 DNA, read in part, is TGTGCCAGCAGCTTTGCGGGAGGACCTACCGGGGAG. Translation: CASSFAGGPTGE. The complete CDR3 protein is CASSFAGGPTGELFF.